This T cell receptor beta chain was profiled in a study of cytomegalovirus exposure and HLA in healthy donors. Study information: In a later analysis, the approximately 120 validation repertoires were reported to have used the same platform as the approximately 700 first-cohort repertoires.

The CDR3 covers 14 residues. Germline V gene sequence: CDR1 LNHDA, CDR2 SQIVND (reference sequence). Trimming left V 3 bases short and J 2 bases short, with 8 bases between. On this clone: What it binds is unknown.

Study-level points and caveats: That first-cohort TCR clusters tended to co-occur in the roughly 130 validation repertoires was found in a later analysis. The study recorded 150 to 200 TCR beta chains that were cytomegalovirus-associated. CMV antigen specificity of a few CMV-associated chains was confirmed in vitro.

Sequencing used immunoSEQ multiplex PCR; TCRdb keeps in-frame clones, though not all of them. Of 150,000 to 180,000 clones listed, about 86% were seen once; the top ten hold 20% to 25%. The chain carries TRBV19 and TRBJ1-5; no reliable D call. The clonotype comes from a young man in good health and CMV-seropositive. The sequenced material came from PBMCs. This CDR3 reads CASSIRQGNQPQHF. CDR3 DNA: TGTGCCAGTAGTATTAGGCAGGGCAATCAGCCCCAGCATTTT.